Listed here are 11 T cell receptor beta chains from one sample, sequenced in a study of OX40 agonist ivuxolimab in advanced cancers. The protocol was immunoSEQ multiplex PCR, while the TCRdb copy is restricted to in-frame clones and leaves out a portion. The profile shows about 25,000 clones, approximately 80% of them singletons. Sample: CD4+ or CD8+ T cells sorted from blood, taken in a trial of the OX40 agonist ivuxolimab. Receptors originate from an adult with an advanced solid tumor such as melanoma, head and neck, liver or kidney cancer.

This chain connects TRBV19 to TRBJ2-7; D unresolved. The CDR3 has 14 residues. V was clipped by 2 bases and J by 0 bases, with 8 bases between them. The germline CDR1 and CDR2 sequences are LNHDA and SQIVND (reference sequence). The CDR3 DNA follows: TGTGCCAGTAGTATATCTAGTAGCTCCTACGAGCAGTACTTC. Residues: CASSISSSSYEQYF.

The chain combines TRBV7-9 with TRBJ1-1; 10 bases match TRBD1. The ends lost 3 bases at V and 6 bases at J; junction bases unmatched: 4. CDR3 length: 14 residues. Germline CDR1 reads SEHNR; CDR2 reads FQNEAQ (reference sequence). CDR3 nucleotide sequence: TGTGCCAGCAGCTTGACAGGGGGCGGGTCTGAAGCTTTCTTT. This codes for CASSLTGGGSEAFF.

Turning to this clone: Other DNA variants within this sample encode the same CDR3. V gene TRBV20-1 combines with J gene TRBJ2-1; D not certain. The length of the CDR3 is 10 residues. Germline loops: CDR1 DFQATT, CDR2 SNEGSKA (reference sequence). The V and J ends lost 0 bases and 6 bases respectively, with 0 bases between them. CDR3 amino acids: CSARDNEQFF. CDR3 DNA: TGCAGTGCTAGAGACAATGAGCAGTTCTTC.

This rearrangement joins TRBV7-9 to TRBJ2-7; 10 bases align to TRBD1. Germline values: CDR1 SEHNR, CDR2 FQNEAQ (reference sequence). V shed 5 bases, J shed 12 bases, and the junction held 19 bases outside the gene matches. The CDR3 sequence is 16 residues long. The CDR3 loop reads CASSDAGTGALGLRYF. Written as DNA, the CDR3 is TGTGCCAGCAGCGACGCCGGGACAGGGGCACTTGGGTTACGGTACTTC.

This chain links TRBV2 with TRBJ2-2; 7 bases align to TRBD2. CDR1 is SNHLY, CDR2 FYNNEI, per germline. The CDR3 runs to 16 residues. With 2 bases clipped from V and 6 bases from J, the junction kept 9 bases outside the gene matches. CDR3 protein: CASSELRGGAPGELFF. The CDR3 DNA reads as TGTGCCAGCAGTGAACTCCGCGGGGGAGCTCCCGGGGAGCTGTTTTTT.

The V gene is TRBV4-1, the J gene TRBJ2-2; either TRBD1 or TRBD2 may fit D (5 bases each). The CDR3 sequence is 17 residues long. Germline assignment: CDR1 MGHRA and CDR2 YSYEKL. Trimming removed 4 bases at V and 4 bases at J, with 19 bases between. The CDR3 DNA follows: TGCGCCAGCAGCCCACCCTCCCGGGGCCCGGGCACCGGGGAGCTGTTTTTT. Its translation is CASSPPSRGPGTGELFF.

The rearrangement joins TRBV7-6 to TRBJ2-3; D is perhaps TRBD1 (5 bases). V lost 4 bases to trimming and J lost 0 bases, with 11 bases between them. The CDR3 runs 15 residues. Germline loops: CDR1 SGHVS, CDR2 FNYEAQ. This CDR3 reads CASSWTTSSTDTQYF. As DNA, the CDR3 is TGTGCCAGCAGCTGGACAACTTCTAGCACAGATACGCAGTATTTT.

This clone appeared once. The gene calls are TRBV7-2 and TRBJ2-4, with 7 nucleotides matching TRBD1. With 5 bases clipped from V and 0 bases from J, the junction kept 10 bases outside the gene matches. CDR1 is SGHTA, CDR2 FQGNSA, per germline. The CDR3 contains 17 residues. In DNA, the CDR3 is TGTGCCAGCAGCGCGAGACCGGGACAGATAGCCAAAAACATTCAGTACTTC. Translating gives CASSARPGQIAKNIQYF.

V is TRBV7-3 and J is TRBJ2-3, with 11 bases that match TRBD2. Germline-derived CDR1 and CDR2 are SGHTA and FQGTGA. This CDR3 contains 14 residues. V shed 5 bases and J 5 bases; nucleotides not matched to a gene: 3. The DNA for the CDR3 is TGTGCCAGCAGCCAACTAGCGGGAGAAGATACGCAGTATTTT. Translation: CASSQLAGEDTQYF.

The genes are TRBV4-2 and TRBJ2-7, with 9 bases fitting TRBD1. The CDR3 is 13 amino acids. Germline CDR1 LGHNA, CDR2 YNFKEQ. V lost 5 bases to trimming and J lost 5 bases; unmatched junction nucleotides: 4. The CDR3 DNA reads TGTGCCAGCAGCACCTGGACAGGGGACGAGCAGTACTTC. Protein: CASSTWTGDEQYF.

This clone has a single count. This rearrangement joins TRBV6-5 to TRBJ2-7, with 8 bases matching TRBD2. J was trimmed by 7 bases and V by 2 bases; bases with no gene match: 4. Per germline, CDR1 MNHEY and CDR2 SVGAGI. The CDR3 is 13 amino acids. The CDR3 sequence is CASSYGTRPEQYF. CDR3 bases: TGTGCCAGCAGTTACGGGACTAGACCGGAGCAGTACTTC.